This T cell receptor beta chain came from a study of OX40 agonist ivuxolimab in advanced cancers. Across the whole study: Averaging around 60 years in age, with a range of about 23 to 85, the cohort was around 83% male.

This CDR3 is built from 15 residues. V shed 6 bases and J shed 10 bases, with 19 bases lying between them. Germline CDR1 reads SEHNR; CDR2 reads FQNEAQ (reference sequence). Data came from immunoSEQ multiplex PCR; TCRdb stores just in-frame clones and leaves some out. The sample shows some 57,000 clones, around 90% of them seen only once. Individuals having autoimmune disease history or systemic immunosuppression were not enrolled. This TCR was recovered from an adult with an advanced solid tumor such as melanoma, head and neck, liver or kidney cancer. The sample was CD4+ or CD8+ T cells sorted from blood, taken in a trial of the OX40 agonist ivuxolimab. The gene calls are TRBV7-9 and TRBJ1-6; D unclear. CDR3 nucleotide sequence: TGTGCCAGCAGTCCTCATCTGGACGGATTCTCACCCCTCCACTTT. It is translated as CASSPHLDGFSPLHF.